This T cell receptor (beta chain) was captured by sequencing in a study of PD-1 blockade in classical Hodgkin lymphoma. On the study more broadly: On a schedule of every 2 weeks, patients received nivolumab 3 mg/kg intravenously.

V shed 2 bases and J shed 1 base, with 11 bases lying between them. This CDR3 comprises 16 residues. CDR1 is LGHNA and CDR2 is YSLEER in the germline V gene. Study-level findings and limits: Prior to therapy, complete responders displayed diversity much like that of newly diagnosed patients.

Time point of the sample: cycle 4 day 1 (C4D1), after five to seven weeks of nivolumab. Each of the patients experienced relapse following autologous stem cell transplantation, and their brentuximab vedotin exposure differed. Complete response, partial response or progressive disease made up the best responses. Clones were read by immunoSEQ multiplex PCR, and TCRdb kept only the in-frame ones, dropping some. This table holds fewer than 95,000 clones, 83% found once. This clone was detected only once. Its target is not known. This material consisted of peripheral blood mononuclear cells (PBMCs), taken before the fourth cycle of nivolumab. The J gene is TRBJ2-2, the V gene TRBV4-3; possibly TRBD2 for D (6 bases). The TCR sequence derives from a human donor with classical Hodgkin lymphoma. For the CDR3, the DNA is TGCGCCAGCAGCCAAACTACCGGGAGGAACACCGGGGAGCTGTTTTTT. It specifies CASSQTTGRNTGELFF.